This TCR beta chain was retrieved from a study of T cell changes during pregnancy in multiple sclerosis. Clones were read by immunoSEQ multiplex PCR, and TCRdb kept only the in-frame ones, dropping some. The sample holds roughly 70,000 clones, approximately 90% seen once. The specimen comprised peripheral blood, sampled in the third trimester of pregnancy. The sequence came from a female donor with multiple sclerosis, enrolled in a pregnancy study.

The CDR3 region has the DNA TGTGCCAGTAGTCCAGATCGGGGGGTCATGAACACTGAAGCTTTCTTT. It encodes CASSPDRGVMNTEAFF. This chain joins TRBV19 and TRBJ1-1; a weak D match, TRBD1 (5 bases). The V end was cut by 5 bases, the J end by 0 bases, with 16 bases between. From germline, CDR1 is LNHDA and CDR2 SQIVND (reference sequence). CDR3 length: 16 amino acids.